Presented here are 2 T cell receptor beta chains from one specimen sequenced in a study of beta chain features in type 1 diabetes. Every isolated RNA sample was fully reverse transcribed, so sequencing captured expressed TCRB transcripts. Profiling relied on immunoSEQ multiplex PCR, and the TCRdb table lists in-frame clones only, not all of them. The data contain around 500,000 clones, approximately 31% of them singletons. The sequenced sample was naive CD4+ T cells from blood. The receptor source for this set is a man aged 18 to 29 in good health.

This chain connects TRBV9 to TRBJ2-3; no clear D gene. This CDR3 is 13 amino acids long. V lost 5 bases, J lost 2 bases, and 9 bases lay in between. Germline lookup yields CDR1 SGDLS and CDR2 YYNGEE. In DNA form, the CDR3 reads TGTGCCAGCAGTCAGCCCAACACAGATACGCAGTATTTT. Amino acids: CASSQPNTDTQYF.

This clone was seen more than once but under ten times. The chain couples TRBV29-1 to TRBJ2-1; no reliable D call. The CDR3 runs to 12 residues. Deletions cut 3 bases from V and 11 bases from J, with 14 bases between. The V gene's germline CDR1 is SQVTM and CDR2 ANQGSEA. CDR3 protein: CSVEGQVAKQFF. As DNA, the CDR3 is TGCAGCGTTGAGGGCCAGGTGGCGAAGCAGTTCTTC.